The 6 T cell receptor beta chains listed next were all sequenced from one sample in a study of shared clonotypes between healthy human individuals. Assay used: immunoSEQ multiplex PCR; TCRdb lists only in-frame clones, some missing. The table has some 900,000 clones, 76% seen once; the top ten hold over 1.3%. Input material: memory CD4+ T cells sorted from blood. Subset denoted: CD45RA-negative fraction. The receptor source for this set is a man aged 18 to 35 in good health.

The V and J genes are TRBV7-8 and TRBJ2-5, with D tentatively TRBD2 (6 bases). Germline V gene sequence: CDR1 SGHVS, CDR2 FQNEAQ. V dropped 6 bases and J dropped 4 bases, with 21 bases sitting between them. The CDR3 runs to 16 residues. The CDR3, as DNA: TGTGCCAGCAGTCATGGAGGGGCTAGGGTTGGAGAGACCCAGTACTTC. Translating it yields CASSHGGARVGETQYF.

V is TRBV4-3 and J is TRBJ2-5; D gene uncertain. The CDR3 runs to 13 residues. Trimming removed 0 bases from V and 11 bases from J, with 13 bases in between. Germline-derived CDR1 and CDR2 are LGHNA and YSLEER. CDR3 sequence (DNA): TGCGCCAGCAGCCAAGATCCCCAGGCGTCGCAGTACTTC. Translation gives CASSQDPQASQYF.

The CDR3 is CASSQRSSDSGELFF. The CDR3 coding sequence is TGTGCCAGCAGCCAACGGAGCTCGGATTCCGGGGAGCTGTTTTTT. The rearrangement joins TRBV14 to TRBJ2-2; D gene ambiguous. The CDR3 is 15 amino acids. V was trimmed by 2 bases and J by 6 bases, leaving 13 bases between them. The germline CDR1 and CDR2 sequences are SGHDN and FVKESK.

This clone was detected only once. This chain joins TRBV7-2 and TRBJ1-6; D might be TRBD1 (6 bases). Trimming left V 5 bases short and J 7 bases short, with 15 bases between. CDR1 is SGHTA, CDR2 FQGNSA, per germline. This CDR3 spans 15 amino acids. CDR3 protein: CASSLDRRANSPLHF. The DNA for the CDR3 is TGTGCCAGCAGCCTAGACAGGAGGGCGAATTCACCCCTCCACTTT.

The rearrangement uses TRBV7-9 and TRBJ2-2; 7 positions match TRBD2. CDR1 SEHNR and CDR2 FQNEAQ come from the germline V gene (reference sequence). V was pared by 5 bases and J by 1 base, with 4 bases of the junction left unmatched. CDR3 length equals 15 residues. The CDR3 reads CASSPSGVNTGELFF. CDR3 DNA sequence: TGTGCCAGCAGCCCTAGCGGTGTGAACACCGGGGAGCTGTTTTTT.

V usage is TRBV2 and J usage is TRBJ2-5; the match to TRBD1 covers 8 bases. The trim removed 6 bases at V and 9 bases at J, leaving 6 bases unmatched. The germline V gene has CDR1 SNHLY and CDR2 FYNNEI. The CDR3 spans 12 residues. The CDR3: CASSQGAEAQYF. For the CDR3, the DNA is TGTGCCAGCAGCCAGGGGGCGGAGGCCCAGTACTTC.